This entry is about one T cell receptor beta chain. Antigen: not known. Naive CD8 cells, CD45RO-negative and positively selected for CCR7, excluded terminally differentiated effector memory CD45RA+ cells. The data originate from a study of shared clonotypes between healthy human individuals. About the research overall: Three plates each covered CD4 naive and memory; CD8 naive two, CD8 memory one. The study's findings and limits: As a rule, naive subsets had a larger estimated richness than memory subsets.

Some clones are missing from TCRdb's copy, which holds only in-frame ones; the method was immunoSEQ multiplex PCR. In the table there are about 680,000 clones, just over 90% of which are singletons. The CDR3 has 12 amino acids. Looked up from germline, CDR1 is SGHAT and CDR2 is FQNNGV. V trimming: 5 bases; J trimming: 15 bases; junction bases outside the gene matches: 10. The chain carries TRBV11-2 and TRBJ2-1, with TRBD1 identical over 7 bases. The sample consisted of naive CD8+ T cells sorted from blood. This TCR was sampled from a man younger than 45 in good health. The CDR3 sequence: CASSQGQARTFF. In nucleotides, the CDR3 is TGTGCCAGCAGCCAAGGACAGGCCCGAACGTTCTTC.